A single sample is the source of the 6 T cell receptor beta chains below, sequenced in a study of T-cell reconstitution after alpha-beta-depleted transplantation in children. For TCRbeta, the library was prepared with unique molecular identifiers. TCRdb ran MiXCR on the PCR reads and lists one entry per CDR3 protein. Of 400,000 to 550,000 distinct CDR3 sequences in the sample, 10% are singletons; the top ten hold roughly 2%. The specimen was PBMCs, collected before TCRalphabeta/CD19-depleted stem cell transplant. Receptor source: a child aged 2-15 years with inherited bone marrow failure, due to receive a stem cell transplant.

In this sample, this clonotype turned up a few times. The chain links TRBV6-1 to TRBJ2-7; D possibly corresponds to TRBD2 (6 bases). There are 16 residues in the CDR3. The germline V gene has CDR1 MNHNS and CDR2 SASEGT. The V end was cut by 1 base, the J end by 2 bases, with 15 bases between. CDR3 in amino acids: CASSEGLSGVTYEQYF. The DNA for the CDR3 is TGTGCCAGCAGTGAAGGGTTATCGGGGGTCACCTACGAGCAGTACTTC.

This clonotype was recorded at least ten times. The V and J genes are TRBV4-3 and TRBJ1-1; D is ambiguous. V dropped 0 bases and J dropped 0 bases, with 5 bases sitting between them. Germline V gene lookup returns CDR1 LGHNA and CDR2 YSLEER. The CDR3 runs to 14 residues. The CDR3 coding sequence is TGCGCCAGCAGCCAAGATCGGATGAACACTGAAGCTTTCTTT. This encodes CASSQDRMNTEAFF.

This clonotype was seen repeatedly, ten times or more. V is TRBV5-5 and J is TRBJ2-7; TRBD1 matches 8 bases. This CDR3 has 16 residues. J lost 2 bases, V lost 0 bases, and 7 bases had no gene match. Per germline, CDR1 SGHKS and CDR2 YYEKEE (reference sequence). The CDR3 reads CASSLGIWDRTYEQYF. The CDR3 DNA reads TGTGCCAGCAGCTTGGGGATTTGGGACAGGACCTACGAGCAGTACTTC.

This rearrangement joins TRBV4-1 to TRBJ1-5; the match to TRBD1 covers 9 bases. The ends lost 4 bases at V and 7 bases at J; junction bases unmatched: 2. The CDR3 has 13 residues. The germline gives CDR1 MGHRA, CDR2 YSYEKL. DNA of the CDR3: TGCGCCAGCAGCCGGACAGGGGCCCAGCCCCAGCATTTT. This gives the protein CASSRTGAQPQHF.

This clonotype was seen many times. The rearrangement uses TRBV2 and TRBJ2-1, with 7 bases matching TRBD2. This CDR3 has 15 residues. V shed 6 bases, J shed 2 bases, and the junction held 7 bases outside the gene matches. The germline gives CDR1 SNHLY, CDR2 FYNNEI. DNA of the CDR3: TGTGCCAGCAGATTATCAGCGGGACCCTACAATGAGCAGTTCTTC. Protein sequence: CASRLSAGPYNEQFF.

As to this clonotype: Given a much more abundant clone one base away, this may be a read error. The V call is TRBV7-9, the J call TRBJ2-2, with 10 bases lining up with TRBD2. Trimming at V came to 10 bases and at J to 9 bases, leaving 17 bases not matched to a gene. CDR3 length equals 16 residues. The germline CDR1 and CDR2 sequences are SEHNR and FQNEAQ (reference sequence). CDR3 sequence reads: CATILRTSGLTRELFF. The CDR3 DNA reads TGTGCCACCATCTTAAGGACTAGCGGCTTAACCAGGGAGCTGTTTTTT.